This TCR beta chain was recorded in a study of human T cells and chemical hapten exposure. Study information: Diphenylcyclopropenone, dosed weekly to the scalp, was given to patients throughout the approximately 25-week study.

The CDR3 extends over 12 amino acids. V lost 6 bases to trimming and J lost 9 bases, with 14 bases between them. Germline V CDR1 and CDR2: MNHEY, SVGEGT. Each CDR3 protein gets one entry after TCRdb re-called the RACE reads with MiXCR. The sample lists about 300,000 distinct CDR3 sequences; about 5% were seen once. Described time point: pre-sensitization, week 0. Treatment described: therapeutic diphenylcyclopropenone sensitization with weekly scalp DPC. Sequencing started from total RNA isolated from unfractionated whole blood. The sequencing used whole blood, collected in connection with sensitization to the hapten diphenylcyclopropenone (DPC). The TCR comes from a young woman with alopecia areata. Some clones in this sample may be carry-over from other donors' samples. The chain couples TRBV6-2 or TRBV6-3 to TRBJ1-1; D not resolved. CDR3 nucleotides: TGTGCCAGCAGCCACTCACGTGAGAAAGCTTTCTTT. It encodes CASSHSREKAFF.